The T cell receptor beta chain under discussion was sequenced for a study of cytomegalovirus exposure and HLA in healthy donors. Study observations and caveats: Specificity of a few CMV-associated chains for CMV antigens was verified in vitro. Using a false discovery rate of 0.05, a later analysis showed that about 16,000 TCR beta sequences were associated with HLA alleles.

Trimming took 3 bases from V and 2 from J; bases not matched to a gene: 2. The CDR3 is made up of 16 amino acids. CDR1 MGHRA and CDR2 YSYEKL come from the germline V gene. This clone was detected only once. Antigen unknown. PCR used 60 Vbeta primers and 13 Jbeta primers. Method: immunoSEQ multiplex PCR; TCRdb's copy keeps in-frame clones and lacks some. The table has about 210,000 clones, more than 75% seen once; the top ten hold approximately 6.5%. Sequenced input: PBMCs. This sequence originates from a man aged 40-55 years in good health and CMV-seropositive. The chain joins TRBV4-1 to TRBJ2-1; 12 bases agree with TRBD2. CDR3 sequence reads: CASSHRTSGTYNEQFF. CDR3 DNA: TGCGCCAGCAGCCACAGGACTAGCGGGACCTACAATGAGCAGTTCTTC.